The 28 T cell receptor beta chains listed next were all sequenced from one sample in a study of T cell repertoires in cytomegalovirus infection. MiXCR, applied by TCRdb to the reads, yields one record per CDR3 protein. The profile shows roughly 720,000 distinct CDR3 sequences, 35% to 45% of them singletons. The sequencing sample was made of PBMCs. The receptors come from a human donor in good health (CMV status not recorded). Some clones in this sample may be carry-over from other donors' samples.

This clonotype was found many times. The chain links TRBV7-3 to TRBJ2-3, with 13 bases matching TRBD2. Germline V gene sequence: CDR1 SGHTA, CDR2 FQGTGA. Trimming at V came to 5 bases and at J to 4 bases, leaving 3 bases not matched to a gene. The CDR3 length is 15 residues. CDR3 residues: CASSTSGGGPDTQYF. Here the CDR3 DNA reads TGTGCCAGCAGCACTAGCGGGGGGGGCCCAGATACGCAGTATTTT.

V is TRBV6-6 and J is TRBJ1-5; no reliable D call. Germline assignment: CDR1 MNHNY and CDR2 SVGAGI (reference sequence). The CDR3 has 13 amino acids. V was clipped by 0 bases and J by 5 bases, with 5 bases between them. The CDR3 spells CASSYSIDQPQHF. The CDR3 nucleotides are TGTGCCAGCAGTTACTCGATTGATCAGCCCCAGCATTTT.

With regard to this clonotype: It may be a read error: a sequence one base away is much more abundant. The V call is TRBV7-2, the J call TRBJ1-1; 8 bases agree with TRBD1. Germline V lookup: CDR1 SGHTA, CDR2 FQGNSA. This CDR3 contains 16 residues. This chain's CDR3 is CASSPPGRGRQTEALF. The DNA for the CDR3 is TGTGCCAGCAGCCCCCCGGGCAGGGGGCGTCAGACTGAAGCTTTATTT.

This clonotype was counted only a few times. The rearrangement joins TRBV28 to TRBJ1-1; D gene unclear. Per germline, CDR1 MDHEN and CDR2 SYDVKM. Trimming left V 5 bases short and J 6 bases short, with 16 bases between. This CDR3 spans 14 amino acids. CDR3 sequence reads: CASSPPGVAPEAFF. As DNA, the CDR3 is TGTGCCAGCAGTCCACCCGGAGTGGCCCCTGAAGCTTTCTTT.

The chain links TRBV10-1 to TRBJ2-7; 8 positions match TRBD1. The germline gives CDR1 WNHNN, CDR2 SYGVQD (reference sequence). V dropped 4 bases and J dropped 5; count of bases not matched to a gene: 10. CDR3 length: 15 residues. Here the CDR3 DNA reads TGCGCCAGCAGTGCCCTATCGGGACAGGAGGACGAGCAGTACTTC. Amino acids: CASSALSGQEDEQYF.

The genes are TRBV19 and TRBJ2-3; the match to TRBD2 covers 11 bases. CDR1 LNHDA and CDR2 SQIVND come from the germline V gene (reference sequence). This CDR3 comprises 17 residues. Trimming took 1 base from V and 6 from J; bases not matched to a gene: 9. The CDR3 region is CASSIGGTSGPGDTQYF. CDR3 sequence (DNA): TGTGCCAGTAGTATAGGGGGGACTAGCGGTCCGGGTGATACGCAGTATTTT.

This chain links TRBV7-2 with TRBJ2-1; D not certain. V was clipped by 5 bases and J by 4 bases, with 6 bases between them. Germline V gives CDR1 SGHTA, CDR2 FQGNSA. The CDR3 length is 12 residues. The CDR3 loop is CASSKKYNEQFF. CDR3 nucleotide sequence: TGTGCCAGCAGCAAAAAGTACAATGAGCAGTTCTTC.

This clonotype was seen a handful of times. This chain uses TRBV6-1 with TRBJ1-2; D ambiguous. The CDR3 contains 15 residues. Germline CDR1 is MNHNS and CDR2 is SASEGT. The germline V and J ends were trimmed by 4 bases and 6 bases, with 18 bases remaining between them. CDR3 loop: CASSGLGRFGDGYTF. In nucleotides, the CDR3 is TGTGCCAGCAGTGGGCTGGGTCGGTTCGGGGATGGCTACACCTTC.

The rearrangement uses TRBV11-2 and TRBJ1-2; D might be TRBD1 (6 bases). Trimming left V 3 bases short and J 1 base short, with 18 bases between. Germline CDR1 is SGHAT and CDR2 is FQNNGV. The CDR3 is 17 amino acids. Here the CDR3 reads CASSLAIGQTFNYGYTF. Written as DNA, the CDR3 is TGTGCCAGCAGCTTGGCGATAGGACAGACTTTTAACTATGGCTACACCTTC.

The chain uses TRBV10-3 and TRBJ2-3; a weak D match, TRBD1 (6 bases). The V end lost 6 bases, the J end lost 2 bases, and 12 bases lay between the germline ends. Germline V gives CDR1 ENHRY, CDR2 SYGVKD. CDR3 length: 14 residues. CDR3 protein: CAISGTPLTDTQYF. CDR3 DNA: TGTGCCATCAGCGGGACACCCCTCACAGATACGCAGTATTTT.

The chain employs TRBV9 and TRBJ1-4, with TRBD1 as a possible D gene (5 bases). V was shortened by 3 bases and J by 5 bases, with 8 bases between the two germline ends. This CDR3 is built from 13 residues. Germline CDR1 and CDR2: SGDLS and YYNGEE. This CDR3 reads CASSGQINEKLFF. CDR3 coding DNA: TGTGCCAGCAGCGGACAGATCAATGAAAAACTGTTTTTT.

This chain connects TRBV27 to TRBJ2-7; D is perhaps TRBD1 (6 bases). Per the germline V gene, CDR1 is MNHEY and CDR2 is SMNVEV (reference sequence). The V end lost 5 bases, the J end lost 4 bases, and 12 bases lay between the germline ends. This CDR3 is 13 amino acids long. CDR3 protein: CASSLQQGYEQYF. The CDR3 bases are TGTGCCAGCAGTCTGCAACAGGGATACGAGCAGTACTTC.

The chain has TRBV18 and TRBJ2-1; D gene unclear. V was clipped by 3 bases and J by 9 bases, with 6 bases between them. This CDR3 has 11 residues. Germline CDR1 reads KGHSH; CDR2 reads LQKENI. CDR3: CASSPQSEQFF. CDR3 bases: TGTGCCAGCTCACCCCAGAGTGAGCAGTTCTTC.

This chain links TRBV5-1 with TRBJ2-5; TRBD2 agrees at 12 bases. V shed 4 bases, J shed 5 bases, and the junction held 12 bases outside the gene matches. The CDR3 is 17 residues long. Looked up from germline, CDR1 is SGHRS and CDR2 is YFSETQ. The chain's CDR3 is CASSPRLAGAPGETQYF. As DNA, the CDR3 is TGCGCCAGCAGCCCCCGACTAGCGGGGGCCCCCGGGGAGACCCAGTACTTC.

The rearrangement joins TRBV5-1 to TRBJ1-4, with 9 bases matching TRBD1. Trimming removed 4 bases from V and 0 bases from J; junction bases left unmatched: 7. This CDR3 contains 17 residues. CDR1 is SGHRS and CDR2 is YFSETQ in the germline V gene. Written as DNA, the CDR3 is TGCGCCAGCAGCCCGGGACAGGGTGCTTCAACTAATGAAAAACTGTTTTTT. It is translated as CASSPGQGASTNEKLFF.

The chain uses TRBV28 and TRBJ2-5; D perhaps matches TRBD2 (5 bases). Between the trimmed V and J ends, which lost 5 bases and 9 bases, there was a span of 22 bases. This CDR3 region has 15 residues. Germline CDR1 and CDR2: MDHEN and SYDVKM. DNA for the CDR3: TGTGCCAGCAGTCCCCGAGGGCCCTCGACTTTTCCCCAGTACTTC. Translation: CASSPRGPSTFPQYF.

The CDR3 reads CASSPGGRNNEKLFF. DNA of the CDR3: TGCGCCAGCAGCCCAGGGGGCCGTAATAATGAAAAACTGTTTTTT. The genes are TRBV5-1 and TRBJ1-4, with 8 nucleotides matching TRBD1. This CDR3 spans 15 amino acids. Trimming took 4 bases from V and 4 from J; bases not matched to a gene: 6. Per the germline V gene, CDR1 is SGHRS and CDR2 is YFSETQ. The whole variable domain, remainder taken from reference TRBV5-1 and TRBJ1-4, is KAGVTQTPRYLIKTRGQQVTLSCSPISGHRSVSWYQQTPGQGLQFLFEYFSETQRNKGNFPGRFSGRQFSNSRSEMNVSTLELGDSALYLCASSPGGRNNEKLFFGSGTQLSVL.

The V and J genes are TRBV28 and TRBJ2-7; tentatively, D is TRBD1 (5 bases). Germline V lookup: CDR1 MDHEN, CDR2 SYDVKM. V was trimmed by 6 bases and J by 5 bases, leaving 14 bases between them. The CDR3 is 13 residues long. CDR3 in amino acids: CASRPTEDHEQYF. The CDR3 nucleotides are TGTGCCAGCAGGCCGACAGAGGACCACGAGCAGTACTTC.

This clonotype was seen a few times. V and J are TRBV28 and TRBJ2-4; D remains unclear. Deletions cut 6 bases from V and 0 bases from J, with 9 bases between. Germline V lookup: CDR1 MDHEN, CDR2 SYDVKM. The CDR3 consists of 14 residues. The CDR3 DNA reads as TGTGCCAGCAGAAAATCGGGAGCCAAAAACATTCAGTACTTC. It translates to CASRKSGAKNIQYF. The full variable domain, its missing parts supplied by reference TRBV28 and TRBJ2-4, is DVKVTQSSRYLVKRTGEKVFLECVQDMDHENMFWYRQDPGLGLRLIYFSYDVKMKEKGDIPEGYSVSREKKERFSLILESASTNQTSMYLCASRKSGAKNIQYFGAGTRLSVL.

This clonotype appeared a few times. The CDR3, as DNA: TGTGCCAGCAGCCCGGTGACTATCGAGTTCACAGATACGCAGTATTTT. This gives the protein CASSPVTIEFTDTQYF. The chain employs TRBV28 and TRBJ2-3; possible D gene TRBD2, 5 bases. The CDR3 has 16 amino acids. Germline CDR1 and CDR2: MDHEN and SYDVKM. The V and J ends lost 6 bases and 2 bases respectively, with 18 bases between them.

The CDR3: CASNTQWRSSYEQYF. The DNA of the CDR3 is TGTGCCAGCAATACGCAATGGCGGAGCTCCTACGAGCAGTACTTC. The rearrangement links TRBV28 to TRBJ2-7; D remains ambiguous. The CDR3 spans 15 residues. Germline V CDR1 and CDR2: MDHEN, SYDVKM. Deletions cut 7 bases from V and 0 bases from J, with 16 bases between.

In this sample, this clonotype turned up a few times. This rearrangement joins TRBV28 to TRBJ2-1; 7 positions agree with TRBD2. After removal of 6 bases from V and 5 bases from J, the junction contained 10 bases not matched to a gene. CDR1 and CDR2 from the germline V gene are MDHEN and SYDVKM. The CDR3 is 15 residues long. Here the CDR3 reads CASRFLAVLNNEQFF. The CDR3 coding sequence is TGTGCCAGCAGGTTCCTAGCGGTACTAAACAATGAGCAGTTCTTC.

The chain has TRBV27 and TRBJ2-3; 9 positions match TRBD2. In germline, CDR1 is MNHEY, CDR2 SMNVEV (reference sequence). With 0 bases clipped from V and 2 bases from J, the junction kept 6 bases outside the gene matches. The CDR3 has 17 residues. CDR3 DNA sequence: TGTGCCAGCAGTTTATCGGGCGGGGGGGTCCTCACAGATACGCAGTATTTT. Its translation is CASSLSGGGVLTDTQYF.

This clonotype showed up just a few times. V usage is TRBV6-6 and J usage is TRBJ2-7; perhaps TRBD1 as D (6 bases). V lost 5 bases and J lost 0, with 14 bases in between. Germline lookup yields CDR1 MNHNY and CDR2 SVGAGI (reference sequence). The CDR3 is 15 amino acids. The chain's CDR3 is CASSPRQASSYEQYF. CDR3 DNA: TGTGCCAGCAGTCCTCGACAGGCCTCCTCCTACGAGCAGTACTTC.

The rearrangement links TRBV27 to TRBJ2-1; 9 bases are a match to TRBD2. Trimming removed 6 bases from V and 7 bases from J; junction bases left unmatched: 10. The CDR3 sequence is 15 residues long. The germline V gene has CDR1 MNHEY and CDR2 SMNVEV (reference sequence). CDR3 in amino acids: CASSYIAGEINEQFF. Written as DNA, the CDR3 is TGTGCCAGCAGCTATATAGCGGGGGAGATAAATGAGCAGTTCTTC.

J is TRBJ2-1 and V is TRBV4-1, with D unclear. Per the germline V gene, CDR1 is MGHRA and CDR2 is YSYEKL. The length of the CDR3 is 17 residues. Trimming shortened V by 1 base and J by 0 bases, and 13 bases separated the two germline ends. DNA for the CDR3: TGCGCCAGCAGCCAAGGCGACGTTTCAACCTCCTACAATGAGCAGTTCTTC. Its translation is CASSQGDVSTSYNEQFF.

This clonotype has only one observation. This chain joins TRBV7-1 and TRBJ2-1; D tentatively reads TRBD1 or TRBD2 (5 bases each). TRBV7-1 is marked as an open reading frame, function uncertain. The CDR3 is 13 amino acids. With 7 bases removed from V and 6 bases from J, the gap between germline ends came to 13 bases. This CDR3 reads CASILGASNEQFF. The CDR3 nucleotides read TGTGCCAGCATCCTCGGGGCTAGCAATGAGCAGTTCTTC.

In the case of this clonotype: This CDR3 fails to terminate in the conserved phenylalanine or tryptophan, so it likely reflects a read error. Because the CDR3's place on the DNA is in doubt, the DNA is left out and the CDR3 is given as listed by TCRdb. V usage is TRBV7-2 and J usage is TRBJ2-7; the DNA was not used to check the table's D call, TRBD1. Germline-derived CDR1 and CDR2 are SGHTA and FQGNSA. Ends included, the CDR3 has 12 residues. CDR3 region: CASSSTSGTDLC.